Shown below are 5 T cell receptor beta chains from a single sample sequenced in a study of blood T cell repertoires in COVID-19. Data came from immunoSEQ multiplex PCR; TCRdb stores just in-frame clones and leaves some out. The data show some 200,000 clones, with around four fifths seen just once and roughly 15% held by the top ten. Sequences were obtained from peripheral blood. The receptors were gathered from a woman in her seventies with COVID-19, enrolled during active disease.

V usage is TRBV2 and J usage is TRBJ2-1; 8 nucleotides agree with TRBD2. J gave up 4 bases and V 6 bases, and 5 bases lay outside the gene matches. CDR1 SNHLY and CDR2 FYNNEI come from the germline V gene. This CDR3 contains 14 residues. The DNA for the CDR3 is TGTGCCAGCAGAGGAGCGGGGGCGTACAATGAGCAGTTCTTC. It codes for CASRGAGAYNEQFF. The full variable domain, rest sourced from reference TRBV2 and TRBJ2-1, is EPEVTQTPSHQVTQMGQEVILRCVPISNHLYFYWYRQILGQKVEFLVSFYNNEISEKSEIFDDQFSVERPDGSNFTLKIRSTKLEDSAMYFCASRGAGAYNEQFFGPGTRLTVL.

V and J are TRBV5-6 and TRBJ2-3; 12 bases are a match to TRBD2. V was clipped by 2 bases and J by 6 bases; unmatched bases: 4. Per the germline V gene, CDR1 is SGHDT and CDR2 is YYEEEE. The CDR3 length is 15 residues. This chain's CDR3 is CASSFRTSGEDTQYF. In DNA, the CDR3 is TGTGCCAGCAGCTTCCGGACTAGCGGGGAGGATACGCAGTATTTT.

This chain connects TRBV3-1 (or the pseudogene TRBV3-2) to TRBJ2-1, with a tentative D call TRBD2 (5 bases). CDR3 length: 16 amino acids. Deletions cut 4 bases from V and 0 bases from J, with 13 bases between. Germline-derived CDR1 and CDR2 are LGHDT and YNNKEL (reference sequence). The CDR3 DNA sequence: TGTGCCAGCAGCCCACCTAGCCTAAGCTCCTACAATGAGCAGTTCTTC. This encodes CASSPPSLSSYNEQFF.

This clone has more than one count but fewer than ten. The V gene is TRBV28, the J gene TRBJ1-6; TRBD1 aligns across 7 bases. The trim removed 3 bases at V and 10 bases at J, leaving 6 bases unmatched. Germline V CDR1 and CDR2: MDHEN, SYDVKM. The CDR3 length is 14 residues. The CDR3 coding sequence is TGTGCCAGCAGTTTGAGGGGGCAACGGTCACCCCTCCACTTT. Protein product: CASSLRGQRSPLHF.

This clone was counted a few times. V is TRBV29-1 and J is TRBJ2-3, with 10 bases fitting TRBD1. The CDR3 loop spans 13 amino acids. The germline CDR1 and CDR2 sequences are SQVTM and ANQGSEA. The V and J ends lost 7 bases and 3 bases, in that order; junction bases with no gene match: 4. CDR3 in amino acids: CSGGTGETDTQYF. The CDR3 DNA reads as TGCAGCGGGGGGACAGGGGAGACAGATACGCAGTATTTT.